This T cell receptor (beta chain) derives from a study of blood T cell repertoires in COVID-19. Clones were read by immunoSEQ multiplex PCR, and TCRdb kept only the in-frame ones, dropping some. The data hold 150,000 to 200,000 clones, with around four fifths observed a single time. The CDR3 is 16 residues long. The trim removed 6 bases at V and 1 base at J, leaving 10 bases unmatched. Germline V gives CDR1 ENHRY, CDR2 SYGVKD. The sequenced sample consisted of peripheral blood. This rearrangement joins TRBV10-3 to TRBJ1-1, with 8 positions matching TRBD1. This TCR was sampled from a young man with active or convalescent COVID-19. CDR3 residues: CAIRNGQGAGNTEAFF. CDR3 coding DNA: TGTGCCATCAGGAATGGACAGGGAGCGGGGAACACTGAAGCTTTCTTT.